This TCR beta chain was identified in a study of CD8 T cells in ankylosing spondylitis (dated by TCRdb to the late 2010s). Broadly, across the study: To find TCR variants linked to disease, the study profiled T cell receptor beta repertoires in ankylosing spondylitis patients and healthy donors. The full study cohort was made up of about 25 ankylosing spondylitis patients and roughly 98 healthy donors. Peripheral blood was sampled, and synovial fluid was additionally collected from ankylosing spondylitis patients.

This clonotype has a handful of counts. Which antigen it targets is not known. Base qualities are not recorded, but no much larger clone differs from it by a single base. Results and caveats for the whole study, not just this receptor: A CD8+ phenotype was shown by the disease-linked clones, which were found at relatively low frequencies in peripheral blood. Some TCR beta motif variants had previously been reported in synovial fluid and blood of reactive arthritis patients, which suggested common disease-initiation mechanisms. Blood from ankylosing spondylitis patients appeared to be characterized by a TCR beta motif made up of several highly homologous amino acid variants. According to the report, matched synovial fluid samples from ankylosing spondylitis patients were significantly enriched for the disease-linked clones.

The cysteine opens and the phenylalanine closes a CDR3 of 15 amino acids. Here the CDR3 DNA is all that survives: 45 bases in frame from base 1. Taken from the germline V gene (reference sequence), the CDR1 and CDR2 loops are DFQATT and SNEGSKA. The germline V and J ends show losses of 0 bases and 5 bases respectively, and no gene match explains 10 bases of the junction. The reads were generated on an Illumina HiSeq 2500. Quantitative 5'-RACE with molecular barcodes was used to prepare TCR beta libraries. The study's processing was this. To identify disease-linked TCR variants, a new computational method was used, one built on a probabilistic model of VDJ rearrangement. The raw public reads went through TCRdb reprocessing: fastp at Q25, MiXCR clone calling, in-frame beta chains kept. One record per CDR3 amino acid sequence lists the most common genes and DNA. The V and J calls and clone size come from TCRdb's table, not from the authors' own analysis. For this sample there are about 440,000 distinct CDR3 sequences; approximately 17% appear just once. About 0.94% of the sample goes to the ten largest clones.

Input material: blood, either unsorted or a sorted T cell fraction (not recorded which). The TCR originated in a male donor with ankylosing spondylitis. This chain is built from TRBV20-1 and TRBJ2-7, with 7 central nucleotides matching TRBD2. Here is the DNA: TGCAGTGCTAGAGATGCTAGCGGTCGCGGGGACGAGCAGTACTTC. Its amino acids are CSARDASGRGDEQYF.